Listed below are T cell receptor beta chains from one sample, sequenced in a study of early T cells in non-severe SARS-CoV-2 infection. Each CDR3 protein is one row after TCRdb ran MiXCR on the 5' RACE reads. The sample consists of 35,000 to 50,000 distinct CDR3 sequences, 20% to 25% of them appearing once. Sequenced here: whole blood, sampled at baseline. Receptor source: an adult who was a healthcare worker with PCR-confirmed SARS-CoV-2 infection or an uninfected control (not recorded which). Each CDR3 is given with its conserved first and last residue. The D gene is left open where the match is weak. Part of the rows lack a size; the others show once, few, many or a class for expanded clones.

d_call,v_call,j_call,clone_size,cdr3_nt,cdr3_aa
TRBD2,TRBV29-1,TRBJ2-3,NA,TGCAGCGTCCCCAGTCCCACTAGCGGGGGGAGCACAGATACGCAGTATTTT,CSVPSPTSGGSTDTQYF
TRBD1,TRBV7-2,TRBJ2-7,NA,TGTGCCAGCAGGAGGACAGGAACCTACGAGCAGTACTTC,CASRRTGTYEQYF
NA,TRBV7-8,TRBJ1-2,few,TGTGCCAGCAGCTTAGTGGACTTTGGCTACACCTTC,CASSLVDFGYTF
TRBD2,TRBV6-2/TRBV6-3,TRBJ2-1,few,TGTGCCAGCAGCCGACTAGCGGGGAACAATGAGCAGTTCTTC,CASSRLAGNNEQFF
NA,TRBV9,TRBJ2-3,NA,TGTGCCAGCAGCGTTCACGGTACCACAGATACGCAGTATTTT,CASSVHGTTDTQYF
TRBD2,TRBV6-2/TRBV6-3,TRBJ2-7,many,TGTGCCAGCAGTTACTCGACTAGCGCCTACGAGCAGTACTTC,CASSYSTSAYEQYF
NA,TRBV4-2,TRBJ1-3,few,TGTGCCAGCAGCCCGTACGCGGGTGGACCTGGAAACACCATATATTTT,CASSPYAGGPGNTIYF
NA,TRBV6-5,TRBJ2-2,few,TGTGCCAGCAGTAACCCAAAGAAGAACACCGGGGAGCTGTTTTTT,CASSNPKKNTGELFF
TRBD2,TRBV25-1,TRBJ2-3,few,TGTGCCAGCAGCCCCTTGCGGGGGGGACGAAATACGCAGTATTTT,CASSPLRGGRNTQYF
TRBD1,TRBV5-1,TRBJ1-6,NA,TGCGCCAGCAGCTGGGGACAGGCTGCTTCACCCCTCCACTTT,CASSWGQAASPLHF
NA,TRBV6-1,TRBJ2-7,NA,TGTGCCAGCAGTGAAGCCTACGGGGGGCACTCCTACGAGCAGTACTTC,CASSEAYGGHSYEQYF
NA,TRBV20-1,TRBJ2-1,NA,TGCAGTCTTACGGGGCCCCCCTCTGAGCAGTTCTTC,CSLTGPPSEQFF
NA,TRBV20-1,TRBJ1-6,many,TGCAGTGCTAGGGGGGACCCCTCATATAATTCACCCCTCCACTTT,CSARGDPSYNSPLHF
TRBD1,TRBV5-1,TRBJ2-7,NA,TGCGCCAGCAGCCTCGGACAGGAGGCGCAGTACTTC,CASSLGQEAQYF
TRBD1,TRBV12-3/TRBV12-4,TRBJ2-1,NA,TGTGCCAGCAGCCTAGACAGGGGGTCCCGCGATGAGCAGTTCTTC,CASSLDRGSRDEQFF
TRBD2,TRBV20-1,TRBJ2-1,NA,TGCAGTGCTAGGGTTAGCGGGGGGGTCTACAATGAGCAGTTCTTC,CSARVSGGVYNEQFF
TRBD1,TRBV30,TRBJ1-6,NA,TGTGCCTGGAGGGGACAGGGGCCAGAGCGACCCCTCCACTTT,CAWRGQGPERPLHF
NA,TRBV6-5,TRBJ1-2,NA,TGTGCCAGCTCATCCCGAGGGGCGAACTATGGCTACACCTTC,CASSSRGANYGYTF
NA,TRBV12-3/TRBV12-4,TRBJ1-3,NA,TGTGCCAGCAGTTTAGCGGTCGCCTCAAAGAGGGCCTCTGGAAACACCATATATTTT,CASSLAVASKRASGNTIYF
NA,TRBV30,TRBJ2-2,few,TGTGCCTGGAGTGTACGGGTATCTGCGAACACCGGGGAGCTGTTTTTT,CAWSVRVSANTGELFF
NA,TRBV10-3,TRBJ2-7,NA,TGTGCCATCAGTGCCCGACAGGTGGGCCTATACGAGCAGTACTTC,CAISARQVGLYEQYF
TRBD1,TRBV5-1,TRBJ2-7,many,TGCGCCAGCAGCTCACAGGGGGGAACCTACGAGCAGTACTTC,CASSSQGGTYEQYF
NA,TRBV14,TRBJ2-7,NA,TGTGCCAGCAGCCTCCGACCAAAAGCCGGGTTCCACGAGCAGTACTTC,CASSLRPKAGFHEQYF
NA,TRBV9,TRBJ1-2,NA,TGTGCCAGCAGCGCCCCGCTCGGGGGGCCTCGACTTAACTATGGCTACACCTTC,CASSAPLGGPRLNYGYTF
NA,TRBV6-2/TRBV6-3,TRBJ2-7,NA,TGTGCCAGCGCCAACCCCGCATACACCTACGAGCAGTACTTC,CASANPAYTYEQYF
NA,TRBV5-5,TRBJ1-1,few,TGTGCCAGCAGCTTGAATTGGGATGAAGCTTTCTTT,CASSLNWDEAFF
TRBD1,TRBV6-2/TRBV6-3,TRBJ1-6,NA,TGTGCCAGCAGTTCTACAGGGGGCCGTTATTCACCCCTCCACTTT,CASSSTGGRYSPLHF
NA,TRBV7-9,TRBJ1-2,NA,TGTGCCAGCAGCTGGCGCGACAGCCCCCAATATGGCTACACCTTC,CASSWRDSPQYGYTF
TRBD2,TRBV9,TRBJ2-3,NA,TGTGCCAGCAGCGTCGGGGGGGCCGGTAGAACAGATACGCAGTATTTT,CASSVGGAGRTDTQYF
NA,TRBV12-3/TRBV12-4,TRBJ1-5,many,TGTGCCAGCAGTTTATCGGGTCGGGCGAATCAGCCCCAGCATTTT,CASSLSGRANQPQHF
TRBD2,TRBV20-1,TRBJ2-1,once,TGCAGTGCTAGAGGAGCGGGGAGCTCCTACAATGAGCAGTTCTTC,CSARGAGSSYNEQFF
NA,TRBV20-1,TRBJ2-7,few,TGCAGTGCCAGAGGGCCGATCCCCGGCGAGCAGTACTTC,CSARGPIPGEQYF
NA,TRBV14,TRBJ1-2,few,TGTGCCAGCAGCCAAGTCAATAGGGCTGGCTATGGCTACACCTTC,CASSQVNRAGYGYTF
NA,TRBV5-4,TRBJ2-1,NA,TGTGCCAGCAGCGTCCCGGACAGAGACAATGAGCAGTTCTTC,CASSVPDRDNEQFF
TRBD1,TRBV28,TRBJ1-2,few,TGTGCCAGCAGTTTAAGGGGAAGGGGGCCTGGCTACACCTTC,CASSLRGRGPGYTF
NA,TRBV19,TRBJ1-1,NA,TGTGCCAGTAGTATCCGGACGGGTCTGGAAGCTTTCTTT,CASSIRTGLEAFF
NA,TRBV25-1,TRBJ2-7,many,TGTGCCACTCAAGGGCGGCAAACCTACGAGCAGTACTTC,CATQGRQTYEQYF
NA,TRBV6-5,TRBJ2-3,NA,TGTGCCAGCAGGGGTGCGACTGGACCGTCAAGCACAGATACGCAGTATTTT,CASRGATGPSSTDTQYF
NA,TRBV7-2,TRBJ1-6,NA,TGTGCCAGCAGCTTTTTTCACTCTGGTTCACCCCTCCACTTT,CASSFFHSGSPLHF
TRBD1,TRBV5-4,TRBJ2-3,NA,TGTGCCAGCAGCTTGCGCACAGGGGGTAAAGATACGCAGTATTTT,CASSLRTGGKDTQYF
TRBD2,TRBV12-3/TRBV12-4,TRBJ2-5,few,TGTGCCAGCAGGTCTAGCGGGGGGGCCCAAGAGACCCAGTACTTC,CASRSSGGAQETQYF
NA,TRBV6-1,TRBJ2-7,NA,TGTGCCAGCAGGGGGACCCTCCCGTACGAGCAGTACTTC,CASRGTLPYEQYF